This record looks at one TCR beta chain sequence and its context. Its antigen is not identified. Breast cancer patients provided tissue from their axillary draining lymph nodes. This record belongs to a study of breast tumors, draining lymph nodes, adjacent tissues. General study findings and limits: Compared with lymph nodes, tumors were less diverse; compared with nontumor tissue, more. The data were judged consistent with most tumor T cells coming from lymph node and expanding in tumor. Compared with basal-like, luminal-like tumors shared significantly more repertoire with nontumor tissue.

V was clipped by 5 bases and J by 2 bases, with 18 bases between them. Germline V CDR1 and CDR2: LGHNA, YNFKEQ. The CDR3 length is 16 residues. MiXCR, run by TCRdb on the multiplex PCR reads, gives a single entry per CDR3 protein. The table includes over 200,000 distinct CDR3 sequences, less than 35% detected once. This TCR was sampled from a female donor with breast cancer. Some clones in this sample may be carry-over from other donors' samples. The sample was axillary lymph node tissue. The chain links TRBV4-2 to TRBJ1-1, with D maybe TRBD1 (5 bases). CDR3 nucleotide sequence: TGTGCCAGCAGCTCAGTCTCGGTGGGGCTAAACACTGAAGCTTTCTTT. It specifies CASSSVSVGLNTEAFF.